The present T cell receptor (beta chain) was sequenced within a study of T cell changes during pregnancy in multiple sclerosis. Clones were read by immunoSEQ multiplex PCR, and TCRdb kept only the in-frame ones, dropping some. Of some 59,000 clones listed, roughly 88% were seen once; the top ten hold 5.5% to 8%. V was shortened by 5 bases and J by 4 bases, with 9 bases between the two germline ends. Per the germline V gene, CDR1 is SEHNR and CDR2 is FQNEAQ (reference sequence). The CDR3 is made up of 12 amino acids. The sample here was peripheral blood, taken in the third trimester of pregnancy. This sequence joins TRBV7-9 and TRBJ2-7, with D unresolved. The sequence came from a female donor in good health, enrolled as a control in a pregnancy study. CDR3 loop: CASSPRGYEQYF. CDR3 nucleotides: TGTGCCAGCAGCCCCCGAGGTTACGAGCAGTACTTC. The whole variable domain, filled in from reference TRBV7-9 and TRBJ2-7, reads DTGVSQNPRHKITKRGQNVTFRCDPISEHNRLYWYRQTLGQGPEFLTYFQNEAQLEKSRLLSDRFSAERPKGSFSTLEIQRTEQGDSAMYLCASSPRGYEQYFGPGTRLTVT.